Listed below are T cell receptor delta chains from one sample, sequenced in a study of human gamma delta and Vdelta1 T cells. TCRdb repeated clone calling on the PCR reads with CATT. Of some 14,000 delta-chain clones in the sample, under 55% are singletons; the top ten hold approximately 1.5%. Antigens of these TCRs are unknown. The material sequenced was Vdelta1 gamma-delta T cells from blood grown in culture (DOT cells). All receptors come from a human donor in good health. Both conserved end residues are trimmed from each CDR3. Each record gives: J gene, D gene, V gene, CDR3 protein. The D gene is left open where the match is weak.

j_gene: TRDJ1; d_gene: NA; v_gene: TRDV1; CDR3aa: ALGELGGTSYGMYTDKLI
j_gene: TRDJ1; d_gene: TRDD3; v_gene: TRDV1; CDR3aa: ALGELPPPTGGYARYTDKLI
j_gene: TRDJ1; d_gene: NA; v_gene: TRDV1; CDR3aa: ALGELSPWGPIDTDKLI
j_gene: TRDJ1; d_gene: NA; v_gene: TRDV1; CDR3aa: ALGCPDWPHTDKLI
j_gene: TRDJ1; d_gene: NA; v_gene: TRDV1; CDR3aa: ALGELVGDCTDKLI
j_gene: TRDJ1; d_gene: TRDD3; v_gene: TRDV1; CDR3aa: ALGRCPSPWGTTTDKLI
j_gene: TRDJ1; d_gene: NA; v_gene: TRDV1; CDR3aa: ALDSVGGRTDKLI
j_gene: TRDJ1; d_gene: TRDD3; v_gene: TRDV1; CDR3aa: ALGVPGLLPRRLGEPKGYTDKLI
j_gene: TRDJ1; d_gene: NA; v_gene: TRDV1; CDR3aa: ALGERIYTDKLI
j_gene: TRDJ1; d_gene: NA; v_gene: TRDV1; CDR3aa: ALGDRFSYDSIGGYTDKLI
j_gene: TRDJ1; d_gene: TRDD2; v_gene: TRDV1; CDR3aa: ALGEPLPTNRGTDKLI
j_gene: TRDJ1; d_gene: NA; v_gene: TRDV1; CDR3aa: ALGNGPYSRGSEYTDKLI
j_gene: TRDJ1; d_gene: TRDD3; v_gene: TRDV3; CDR3aa: ASISKILGDPPTDKLI
j_gene: TRDJ1; d_gene: TRDD3; v_gene: TRDV1; CDR3aa: ALGGLPPVGGLGRPGTDKLI
j_gene: TRDJ1; d_gene: TRDD3; v_gene: TRDV1; CDR3aa: ALGGQGPLRLGIPRTPYTDKLI
j_gene: TRDJ1; d_gene: NA; v_gene: TRDV1; CDR3aa: ALGEPSSHPEDTADKLI
j_gene: TRDJ1; d_gene: NA; v_gene: TRDV1; CDR3aa: ALGAPESTPGPFPTVTGGDTRIGGTDKLI
j_gene: TRDJ1; d_gene: NA; v_gene: TRDV1; CDR3aa: ALGELRPTFEGDLYTDKLI
j_gene: TRDJ1; d_gene: TRDD3; v_gene: TRDV1; CDR3aa: ALGKPVAKGIRGADKLI
j_gene: TRDJ1; d_gene: NA; v_gene: TRDV1; CDR3aa: ALGAQGWRRTYTDKLI
j_gene: TRDJ1; d_gene: NA; v_gene: TRDV1; CDR3aa: SGTDKLI
j_gene: TRDJ1; d_gene: TRDD3; v_gene: TRDV1; CDR3aa: ALGELFVGDTYSTDKLI
j_gene: TRDJ2; d_gene: TRDD3; v_gene: TRDV1; CDR3aa: ALGERTLLEDSDLGYWGIRQALTAQLF
j_gene: TRDJ1; d_gene: NA; v_gene: TRDV1; CDR3aa: ALGELSQDLLYPLMGATDKLI
j_gene: TRDJ1; d_gene: TRDD2; v_gene: TRDV1; CDR3aa: ALGVYRLPTYGQRGSDKLI
j_gene: TRDJ1; d_gene: NA; v_gene: TRDV1; CDR3aa: ALGELSYGRAGGKSDKLI
j_gene: TRDJ1; d_gene: NA; v_gene: TRDV1; CDR3aa: ALGERGLNDKLI
j_gene: TRDJ1; d_gene: TRDD3; v_gene: TRDV1; CDR3aa: ALGEHRVLGDRTDKLI
j_gene: TRDJ1; d_gene: TRDD3; v_gene: TRDV1; CDR3aa: ALGELCPWWDWGTTLYTDKLI
j_gene: TRDJ3; d_gene: TRDD3; v_gene: TRDV1; CDR3aa: ALGNRMGDTWDTRQMF
j_gene: TRDJ1; d_gene: NA; v_gene: TRDV1; CDR3aa: ALGELNTYLPQGADKLI
j_gene: TRDJ1; d_gene: TRDD3; v_gene: TRDV1; CDR3aa: ALGDYLGVLGGSEYTDKLI
j_gene: TRDJ1; d_gene: NA; v_gene: TRDV1; CDR3aa: ALGELYPYGIGIYTDKLI
j_gene: TRDJ1; d_gene: TRDD3; v_gene: TRDV1; CDR3aa: ALGELRAPSVRIPGGWADKLI
j_gene: TRDJ1; d_gene: NA; v_gene: TRDV1; CDR3aa: ALGELSSTRDKLI